This TCR beta chain derives from a study of regulatory T cells in long-lasting Graves disease. Trimming cost V 2 bases and J 7 bases, with 15 bases left between them. The CDR3 is made up of 15 amino acids. CDR1 is MDHEN and CDR2 is SYDVKM in the germline V gene. This clonotype turned up a few times. The time point: newly diagnosed GD, antithyroid drugs for less than 3 months. RNA isolated from PBMCs was used to make the TCR library. EDTA tubes held 9 to 10 milliliters of peripheral blood from each patient. Libraries of TCR beta came from iRepertoire HTBI primers plus Arm-PCR of CDR3 regions. TCRdb independently ran MiXCR on the multiplex PCR reads; one entry per CDR3 protein. The sample has hundreds of thousands of distinct CDR3 sequences; about 16% are singletons. The sample was also reused in another study, on T cells in Graves' hyperthyroidism and ophthalmopathy.

The sample in question was peripheral blood mononuclear cells (PBMCs), obtained at new diagnosis, from a patient treated with antithyroid drugs. This sequence originates from a woman aged 35 to 60 with Graves disease. The rearrangement uses TRBV28 and TRBJ2-1, with D possibly being TRBD2 (6 bases). This CDR3 reads CASSLVRGFGNEQFF. In DNA form, the CDR3 reads TGTGCCAGCAGTTTAGTCCGGGGGTTTGGGAATGAGCAGTTCTTC.